The 16 T cell receptor beta chains in this list originate from one sample, sequenced in a study of blood T cell repertoires in COVID-19. Sequencing used immunoSEQ multiplex PCR; TCRdb keeps in-frame clones, though not all of them. The data show tens of thousands of clones, just over 85% seen once. Sequenced sample: peripheral blood. The source is a man in his 70s with active or convalescent COVID-19.

This rearrangement joins TRBV5-1 to TRBJ2-3; 7 bases agree with TRBD2. Trimming at V came to 2 bases and at J to 4 bases, leaving 4 bases not matched to a gene. The CDR3 is 14 residues long. Germline V lookup: CDR1 SGHRS, CDR2 YFSETQ. CDR3 region: CASSFGGSADTQYF. As DNA, the CDR3 is TGCGCCAGCAGCTTTGGCGGGAGCGCAGATACGCAGTATTTT.

This chain connects TRBV6-6 to TRBJ2-7; D may be TRBD1 (5 bases). Trimming pared 5 bases from V and 3 bases from J, leaving 14 bases between. The length of the CDR3 is 14 residues. CDR1 MNHNY and CDR2 SVGAGI come from the germline V gene (reference sequence). The CDR3 nucleotides are TGTGCCAGCAGTCCCTATAGGGGCGACTACGAGCAGTACTTC. As protein: CASSPYRGDYEQYF.

This chain uses TRBV19 with TRBJ2-4; weak D call: TRBD1 (6 bases). Trimming took 2 bases from V and 4 from J, leaving 6 bases between them. CDR1 and CDR2 from the germline V gene are LNHDA and SQIVND (reference sequence). The CDR3 runs 13 residues. The CDR3 nucleotides read TGTGCCAGTAGTATACAGGGGAAAAACATTCAGTACTTC. Residues: CASSIQGKNIQYF.

This chain uses TRBV5-1 with TRBJ2-2; unclear D gene. V dropped 5 bases and J dropped 1 base, with 9 bases sitting between them. The CDR3 consists of 14 residues. Germline lookup yields CDR1 SGHRS and CDR2 YFSETQ. The CDR3 region has the DNA TGCGCCAGCAGTATGACTCTGAACACCGGGGAGCTGTTTTTT. Translated: CASSMTLNTGELFF.

The J gene is TRBJ2-7, the V gene TRBV6-2 or TRBV6-3; D gene ambiguous. This CDR3 has 14 amino acids. Germline values: CDR1 MNHEY, CDR2 SVGEGT. V lost 0 bases to trimming and J lost 4 bases, with 10 bases between them. The CDR3 sequence is CASSYSGYSYEQYF. The DNA of the CDR3 is TGTGCCAGCAGTTACTCGGGCTATTCGTACGAGCAGTACTTC.

The chain is built from TRBV6-6 and TRBJ2-7; 11 bases map to TRBD2. The J segment lost 3 bases and the V segment lost 5 bases, leaving 3 bases of the junction unmatched. Germline CDR1 MNHNY, CDR2 SVGAGI (reference sequence). The CDR3 runs to 14 residues. The CDR3 nucleotides read TGTGCCAGCAGTGCCACTAGCGGGAGCTACGAGCAGTACTTC. As protein: CASSATSGSYEQYF.

The genes are TRBV5-6 and TRBJ2-7, with D possibly TRBD1 on 6 matching bases. Trimming pared 4 bases from V and 3 bases from J, leaving 14 bases between. The CDR3 contains 14 residues. Germline V gene lookup returns CDR1 SGHDT and CDR2 YYEEEE. CDR3 in DNA: TGTGCCAGCAGCGGGACACCGATAAACTACGAGCAGTACTTC. The encoded protein is CASSGTPINYEQYF.

The rearrangement links TRBV30 to TRBJ2-5; 12 bases are a match to TRBD2. V gave up 2 bases and J gave up 2 bases; unmatched junction bases: 6. The V gene's germline CDR1 is GTSNPN and CDR2 SVGIG (reference sequence). The CDR3 has 16 amino acids. The CDR3 DNA reads TGTGCCTGGAGTCGCGGACTAGCGGGATCACAAGAGACCCAGTACTTC. Its protein is CAWSRGLAGSQETQYF.

This sequence joins TRBV19 and TRBJ1-1, with TRBD1 matching over 8 bases. The CDR3 consists of 13 residues. Per germline, CDR1 LNHDA and CDR2 SQIVND (reference sequence). The V gene end was trimmed by 8 bases and the J gene end by 1 base; junction bases not matched to a gene: 3. The CDR3 DNA follows: TGTGCCAGTGCGGACAGGGCGAACACTGAAGCTTTCTTT. It encodes CASADRANTEAFF.

The chain links TRBV28 to TRBJ2-7; TRBD2 might be the D (6 bases). CDR3 length equals 14 residues. Trimming pared 5 bases from V and 3 bases from J, leaving 14 bases between. CDR1 is MDHEN and CDR2 is SYDVKM in the germline V gene. Here the CDR3 reads CASSLQTRLYEQYF. The CDR3 DNA reads as TGTGCCAGCAGTCTCCAGACTAGGCTCTACGAGCAGTACTTC.

This chain links TRBV9 with TRBJ2-3, with a possible D match to TRBD2 (6 bases). Trimming shortened V by 6 bases and J by 3 bases, and 14 bases separated the two germline ends. The CDR3 contains 14 residues. CDR1 is SGDLS, CDR2 YYNGEE, per germline. The CDR3, as DNA: TGTGCCAGCACCCGAACTAGCCAAACAGATACGCAGTATTTT. It specifies CASTRTSQTDTQYF.

This chain links TRBV7-2 with TRBJ2-5; 9 nucleotides match TRBD2. V trimming: 5 bases; J trimming: 5 bases; junction bases outside the gene matches: 12. Germline assignment: CDR1 SGHTA and CDR2 FQGNSA. CDR3 length equals 16 residues. The CDR3 coding sequence is TGTGCCAGCAGCCCCTTACTACTAGCGGGTTTCGAGACCCAGTACTTC. It yields the protein CASSPLLLAGFETQYF.

This chain joins TRBV10-3 and TRBJ1-5, with 9 nucleotides matching TRBD1. Germline CDR1 reads ENHRY; CDR2 reads SYGVKD. The CDR3 is 17 residues long. V shed 8 bases and J 2 bases; nucleotides not matched to a gene: 13. The CDR3 nucleotides are TGTGCCATCTCCGAAAGCCTCGGGACAGGGCGCAATCAGCCCCAGCATTTT. It is translated as CAISESLGTGRNQPQHF.

The chain recombines TRBV2 with TRBJ1-5, with 8 bases identical to TRBD1. Germline V gene lookup returns CDR1 SNHLY and CDR2 FYNNEI. J lost 6 bases, V lost 5 bases, and 9 bases had no gene match. The CDR3 runs to 15 residues. This CDR3 is CASSPQGARTQPQHF. The CDR3 region has the DNA TGTGCCAGCAGTCCTCAGGGGGCGCGTACTCAGCCCCAGCATTTT.

This chain uses TRBV19 with TRBJ1-1; the D gene is possibly TRBD1 (6 bases). Per the germline V gene, CDR1 is LNHDA and CDR2 is SQIVND (reference sequence). The CDR3 contains 14 residues. Trimming pared 5 bases from V and 1 base from J, leaving 11 bases between. DNA for the CDR3: TGTGCCAGTAGTGAGAGGGGGGGGAACACTGAAGCTTTCTTT. Translation gives CASSERGGNTEAFF.

This clone was picked up a small number of times. This chain connects TRBV9 to TRBJ2-5; D possibly corresponds to TRBD2 (5 bases). In germline, CDR1 is SGDLS, CDR2 YYNGEE. Between the trimmed V and J ends, which lost 4 bases and 0 bases, there was a span of 10 bases. This CDR3 has 14 amino acids. DNA for the CDR3: TGTGCCAGCAGCCCCTCGGGGAACCAAGAGACCCAGTACTTC. Residues: CASSPSGNQETQYF.